This TCR beta chain was sequenced in a study of somatic mutations in cytotoxic T cells in rheumatoid arthritis. General study results and limits: Measurement of CD8+ T-cell clonality revealed no significant difference between rheumatoid arthritis patients and age-matched healthy controls.

Assay: immunoSEQ multiplex PCR; the TCRdb copy retains only in-frame clones and omits some. The table lists 13,000 or so clones, roughly 82% of them singletons. For this clone: Its antigen is unknown.

The CDR3 extends over 15 amino acids. CDR1 is LNHDA, CDR2 SQIVND, per germline (reference sequence). Trimming cost V 4 bases and J 1 base, with 12 bases left between them. The clonotype originates from an adult with rheumatoid arthritis. Sequenced input: CD8+ T cells sorted from blood. The rearrangement links TRBV19 to TRBJ2-3; D is perhaps TRBD1 (5 bases). The CDR3 here is CASSTSLQGTDTQYF. CDR3 nucleotides: TGTGCCAGTAGTACATCATTACAGGGCACAGATACGCAGTATTTT. The entire variable domain, with the rest obtained from reference TRBV19 and TRBJ2-3, is as follows: DGGITQSPKYLFRKEGQNVTLSCEQNLNHDAMYWYRQDPGQGLRLIYYSQIVNDFQKGDIAEGYSVSREKKESFPLTVTSAQKNPTAFYLCASSTSLQGTDTQYFGPGTRLTVL.